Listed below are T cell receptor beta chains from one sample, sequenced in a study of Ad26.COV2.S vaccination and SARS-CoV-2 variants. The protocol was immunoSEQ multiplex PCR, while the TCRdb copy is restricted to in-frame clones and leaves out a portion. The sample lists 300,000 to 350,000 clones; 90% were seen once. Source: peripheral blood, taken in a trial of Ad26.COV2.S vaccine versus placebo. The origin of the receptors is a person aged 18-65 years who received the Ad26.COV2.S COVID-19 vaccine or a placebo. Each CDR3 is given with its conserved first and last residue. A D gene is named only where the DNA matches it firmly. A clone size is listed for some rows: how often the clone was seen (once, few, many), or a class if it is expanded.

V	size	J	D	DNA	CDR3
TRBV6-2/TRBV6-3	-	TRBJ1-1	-	TGTGCCAGCAGTTACGACACTGAAGCTTTCTTT	CASSYDTEAFF
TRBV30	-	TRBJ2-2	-	TGTGCCTCCCGAAGGGTAGTAAGGACCGGGGAGCTGTTTTTT	CASRRVVRTGELFF
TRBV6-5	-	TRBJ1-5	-	TGTGCCAGCAGTTACAGGGCAGGCAATCAGCCCCAGCATTTT	CASSYRAGNQPQHF
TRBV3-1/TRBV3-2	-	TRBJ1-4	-	TGTGCCAGCAGCCAAGAAAGTTACATCCAACCTCGGGAACTGTTTTTT	CASSQESYIQPRELFF
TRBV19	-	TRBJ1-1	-	TGTGCCAGTATATTAGAGGGGAACACTGAAGCTTTCTTT	CASILEGNTEAFF
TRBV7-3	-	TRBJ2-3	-	TGTGCCAGCAGCTTAAGGGCCGGCACAGATACGCAGTATTTT	CASSLRAGTDTQYF
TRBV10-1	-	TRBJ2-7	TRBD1	TGCGCCAGCAGTGAGTCGAACAGGGGCGAGCAGTACTTC	CASSESNRGEQYF
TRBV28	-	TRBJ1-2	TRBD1	TGTGCCAGCAGGGCGGGACAGGGGGATGGCTACACCTTC	CASRAGQGDGYTF
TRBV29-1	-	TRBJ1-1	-	TGCAGCGTTAGTGAAGGGGACACTGAAGCTTTCTTT	CSVSEGDTEAFF
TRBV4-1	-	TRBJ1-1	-	TGCGCCAGCAGCCAAGGACTCACCGACACTGAAGCTTTCTTT	CASSQGLTDTEAFF
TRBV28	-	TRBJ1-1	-	TGTGCCAGCAGTTACGGAAGCTGGACTGAAGCTTTCTTT	CASSYGSWTEAFF
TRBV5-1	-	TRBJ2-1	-	TGCGCCAGCAGCTTGGGACTAGTTTTCGGGAATGAGCAGTTCTTC	CASSLGLVFGNEQFF
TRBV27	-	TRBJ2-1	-	TGTGCCAGCGGCGGACAGCTAAACGTCATTGTGCGTGAGCAGTTCTTC	CASGGQLNVIVREQFF
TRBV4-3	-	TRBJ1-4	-	TGCGCCAGCAGCCAAGGCAGGGTTGCAACTAATGAAAAACTGTTTTTT	CASSQGRVATNEKLFF
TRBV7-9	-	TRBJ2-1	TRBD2	TGTGCCAGCAGCAACCCTATAGCGGGAGGGACCACAAGGGGCAATGAGCAGTTCTTC	CASSNPIAGGTTRGNEQFF
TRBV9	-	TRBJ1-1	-	TGTGCCAGCAGCCCCCTGGGGGTTTTGAACACTGAAGCTTTCTTT	CASSPLGVLNTEAFF
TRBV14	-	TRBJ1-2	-	TGTGCCAGCAGCCCTACCTCCCCAGAGGGGCTCGGCTACACCTTC	CASSPTSPEGLGYTF
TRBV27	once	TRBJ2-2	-	TGTGCCAGCAGTTCGCTACTAATGCTTTGGAGGGGGGCGCACACCGGGGAGCTGTTTTTT	CASSSLLMLWRGAHTGELFF
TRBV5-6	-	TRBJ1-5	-	TGTGCCAGCAGCTTAGATAGGGGTCAGCCCCAGCATTTT	CASSLDRGQPQHF
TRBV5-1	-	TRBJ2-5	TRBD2	TGCGCCAGCAGCTTGGGACGGACTAGCGGGGGGCTAGAGACCCAGTACTTC	CASSLGRTSGGLETQYF
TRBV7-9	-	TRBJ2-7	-	TGTGCCAGCAGCCCCGACGGCTACGAGCAGTACTTC	CASSPDGYEQYF
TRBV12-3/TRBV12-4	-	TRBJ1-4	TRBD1	TGTGCCATCTCCGGGACAGGGTGTTTTTTT	CAISGTGCFF
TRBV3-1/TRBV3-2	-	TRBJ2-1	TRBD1	TGTGCCAGCAGCCAGGTACAGGGGGCTTTTTATGAGCAGTTCTTC	CASSQVQGAFYEQFF
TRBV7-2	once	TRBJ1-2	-	TGTGCCAGCAGTCTCAGGGTGTGGGGCTACACCTTC	CASSLRVWGYTF
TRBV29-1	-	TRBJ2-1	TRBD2	TGCAGCGTTGGGGGGGGTGCTAGCGGGAATATGTATGGTGAGCAGTTCTTC	CSVGGGASGNMYGEQFF
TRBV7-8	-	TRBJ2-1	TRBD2	TGTGCCAGCAGCTTTTATAGCGGGACCTACAATGAGCAGTTCTTC	CASSFYSGTYNEQFF
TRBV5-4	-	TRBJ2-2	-	TGTGCCAGCAGCGCACAAAACACCGGGGAGCTGTTTTTT	CASSAQNTGELFF
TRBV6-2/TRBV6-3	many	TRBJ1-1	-	TGTGCCAGCAGTCAGGGTTGGGGAAACACTGAAGCTTTCTTT	CASSQGWGNTEAFF
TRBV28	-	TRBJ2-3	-	TGTGCCACCCCTAACCATTTAGGGACGCAGTATTTT	CATPNHLGTQYF